Sequencing of this TCR beta chain was carried out in a study of neurological immune-mediated disorders. V lost 3 bases and J lost 8, with 8 bases in between. CDR3 length equals 12 residues. Germline V gene sequence: CDR1 SGHVS, CDR2 FNYEAQ. This clonotype was detected many times. Its specificity is unknown. cDNA was made by 5'RACE with 10-nucleotide random UMIs. MiXCR, applied by TCRdb to the 5' RACE reads, yields one record per CDR3 protein. The sample yields roughly 24,000 distinct CDR3 sequences, about 13% seen once. Study-wide points: Private repertoires in all groups were suggested, as expanded clones shared no CDR3 amino acid sequences across subjects.

The genes are TRBV7-6 and TRBJ2-1; D may match TRBD1 or TRBD2 (5 bases each). This sequence was found in a woman in her sixties or seventies with HTLV-1-associated myelopathy (HAM/TSP). Input material: PBMCs. DNA for the CDR3: TGTGCCAGCAGCTTCGTGGGGGATGAGCAGTTCTTC. Protein sequence: CASSFVGDEQFF.